Listed below are T cell receptor beta chains from one sample, sequenced in a study of cytomegalovirus exposure and HLA in healthy donors. Measured with immunoSEQ multiplex PCR; TCRdb has only the in-frame clones, and not every one. The sample lists over 130,000 clones, 60% to 70% occurring once. The sample consisted of PBMCs. The receptors were gathered from a woman aged 55-70 years in good health and CMV-seropositive. Both conserved end residues are part of each CDR3. The order of the fields is J gene, D gene, V gene, clone size, CDR3 DNA, CDR3 protein. D genes are given only for firm matches. Rows may omit the clone size; those that give it use once, few, many or a size class.

J: TRBJ1-2
D: TRBD1
V: TRBV2
size: few
DNA: TGTGCCAGCAGCAAAATGCGGCAGGGGGATAGCTATGGCTACACCTTC
CDR3: CASSKMRQGDSYGYTF

J: TRBJ1-1
D: TRBD1
V: TRBV5-1
size: -
DNA: TGCGCCAGCAGCTTGGCGGGACAGATGAACACTGAAGCTTTCTTT
CDR3: CASSLAGQMNTEAFF

J: TRBJ2-7
D: TRBD2
V: TRBV18
size: -
DNA: TGTGCCAGCTCACCCAAAGCTAGCGGGACCTACGAGCAGTACTTC
CDR3: CASSPKASGTYEQYF

J: TRBJ1-6
D: TRBD1
V: TRBV7-2
size: once
DNA: TGTGCCAGCAGGGCTCCAGGGGGACGGAATTCACCCCTCCACTTT
CDR3: CASRAPGGRNSPLHF

J: TRBJ2-3
D: -
V: TRBV7-9
size: -
DNA: TGTGCCAGCAGCCTCGTTGGCGCGGGTCGTCCGGATACGCAGTATTTT
CDR3: CASSLVGAGRPDTQYF

J: TRBJ1-3
D: TRBD1
V: TRBV30
size: -
DNA: TGTGCCTGGAGTCGGACAGGGACGGGGGGAAACACCATATATTTT
CDR3: CAWSRTGTGGNTIYF

J: TRBJ2-1
D: TRBD2
V: TRBV6-6
size: few
DNA: TGTGCCAGCAGTTCCCACTCTAGCGGGAGGTACAATGAGCAGTTCTTC
CDR3: CASSSHSSGRYNEQFF

J: TRBJ2-2
D: -
V: TRBV28
size: -
DNA: TGTGCCAGCCTTTCACGACTAACGAACACCGGGGAGCTGTTTTTT
CDR3: CASLSRLTNTGELFF

J: TRBJ1-5
D: -
V: TRBV5-1
size: once
DNA: TGCGCCAGCAGCTTGGGACTCGACAATCAGCCCCAGCATTTT
CDR3: CASSLGLDNQPQHF

J: TRBJ2-5
D: -
V: TRBV9
size: -
DNA: TGTGCCAGCAGCGTGGGGGGGCGGGAGACCCAGTACTTC
CDR3: CASSVGGRETQYF

J: TRBJ2-1
D: -
V: TRBV18
size: -
DNA: TGTGCCAGCTCACCACCGATAGCGGAGACTACGGATGAGCAGTTCTTC
CDR3: CASSPPIAETTDEQFF

J: TRBJ2-6
D: TRBD1
V: TRBV13
size: -
DNA: TGTGCCAGCAGCTCCCGAGTTAGGGGACAGGGTGTCTCTGGGGCCAACGTCCTGACTTTC
CDR3: CASSSRVRGQGVSGANVLTF

J: TRBJ2-1
D: TRBD1
V: TRBV29-1
size: -
DNA: TGCAGCGTTGACATGGACAGGGGAGAGGAGCAGTTCTTC
CDR3: CSVDMDRGEEQFF

J: TRBJ2-7
D: -
V: TRBV7-6
size: -
DNA: TGTGCCAGCAGCTTAGGGCAGGGGTCTCACGAGCAGTACTTC
CDR3: CASSLGQGSHEQYF

J: TRBJ2-2
D: TRBD2
V: TRBV7-6
size: -
DNA: TGTGCCAGCAGTACACTAGCGGACAACACCGGGGAGCTGTTTTTT
CDR3: CASSTLADNTGELFF

J: TRBJ2-7
D: TRBD2
V: TRBV5-1
size: once
DNA: TGCGCCAGCAGCTTGGTGGTAGCGGGAGCCTACGAGCAGTACTTC
CDR3: CASSLVVAGAYEQYF

J: TRBJ2-7
D: -
V: TRBV2
size: -
DNA: TGTGCCAGCAGTCCCAATCGGGGGACAGACGAGCAGTACTTC
CDR3: CASSPNRGTDEQYF

J: TRBJ2-7
D: -
V: TRBV30
size: few
DNA: TGTGCCTGGAGTGGGGGGCGGTCCGAGCAGTACTTC
CDR3: CAWSGGRSEQYF

J: TRBJ1-3
D: TRBD1
V: TRBV9
size: -
DNA: TGTGCCAGCAGCGTGCTCGGGACAGGGGGCTTGGGCTCTGGAAACACCATATATTTT
CDR3: CASSVLGTGGLGSGNTIYF

J: TRBJ2-1
D: TRBD1
V: TRBV9
size: few
DNA: TGTGCCAGCAGCCGCCGGACAGGGGGCTATGAGCAGTTCTTC
CDR3: CASSRRTGGYEQFF

J: TRBJ1-2
D: -
V: TRBV6-5
size: -
DNA: TGTGCCAGCAGTACTCGAGCGCGTGGCTATGGCTACACCTTC
CDR3: CASSTRARGYGYTF

J: TRBJ2-2
D: -
V: TRBV7-6
size: -
DNA: TGTGCCAGCAGCTTACCCCCAGCGGGTACGAACACCGGGGAGCTGTTTTTT
CDR3: CASSLPPAGTNTGELFF

J: TRBJ2-1
D: -
V: TRBV28
size: -
DNA: TGTGCCAGCAGTCCCGGGACTCTGGTTTACAATGAGCAGTTCTTC
CDR3: CASSPGTLVYNEQFF

J: TRBJ2-4
D: -
V: TRBV6-5
size: -
DNA: TGTGCCAGCAGTTACTCTGAGGGGGTAGCCAAAAACATTCAGTACTTC
CDR3: CASSYSEGVAKNIQYF

J: TRBJ2-7
D: -
V: TRBV9
size: -
DNA: TGTGCCAGCAGCGTAGCAGGGGGGACAAACTACGAGCAGTACTTC
CDR3: CASSVAGGTNYEQYF

J: TRBJ2-1
D: TRBD2
V: TRBV10-3
size: -
DNA: TGTGCCATAAAAACGGCGGGAGGGGGAAATGAGCAGTTCTTC
CDR3: CAIKTAGGGNEQFF

J: TRBJ2-3
D: -
V: TRBV27
size: -
DNA: TGTGCCAGCAGTTTATCGATGGGGGGGGCGATCACAGATACGCAGTATTTT
CDR3: CASSLSMGGAITDTQYF

J: TRBJ2-3
D: -
V: TRBV11-2
size: -
DNA: TGTGCCAGCAGACCAAATAGAGGGAGGCGGAGAAACACAGATACGCAGTATTTT
CDR3: CASRPNRGRRRNTDTQYF

J: TRBJ1-5
D: -
V: TRBV11-1
size: -
DNA: TGTGCCAGCAGCTTAGTTCGGGGTCCCCCTAGCAATCAGCCCCAGCATTTT
CDR3: CASSLVRGPPSNQPQHF

J: TRBJ2-7
D: TRBD1
V: TRBV5-1
size: -
DNA: TGCGCCAGCAGCCGGCAGACAGGGATCGAGCAGTACTTC
CDR3: CASSRQTGIEQYF

J: TRBJ1-2
D: -
V: TRBV14
size: once
DNA: TGTGCCAGCAGCCCACGGGGGGCGCGAGGCTACACCTTC
CDR3: CASSPRGARGYTF

J: TRBJ1-2
D: TRBD1
V: TRBV7-9
size: many
DNA: TGTGCCAGCAGCTTAGGCTCCCTAACAGGGGGCCTTCCCTATGGCTACACCTTC
CDR3: CASSLGSLTGGLPYGYTF

J: TRBJ1-2
D: TRBD1
V: TRBV2
size: once
DNA: TGTGCCAGCAGGGAGACAGGGGGCAGCTATGGCTACACCTTC
CDR3: CASRETGGSYGYTF

J: TRBJ1-2
D: -
V: TRBV2
size: -
DNA: TGTGCCAGCAGTGAAACCAGGACAAACTATGGCTGCACCTTC
CDR3: CASSETRTNYGCTF

J: TRBJ1-2
D: -
V: TRBV30
size: -
DNA: TGTGCCTGGACGGGCATTACAGGGTTTGTTTATGGCTACACCTTC
CDR3: CAWTGITGFVYGYTF

J: TRBJ1-5
D: TRBD1
V: TRBV28
size: few
DNA: TGTGCCAGCAGTCCTGACAGGGGAGGTCAGCCCCAGCATTTT
CDR3: CASSPDRGGQPQHF

J: TRBJ2-3
D: TRBD2
V: TRBV5-8
size: -
DNA: TGTGCCAGCAGCTTGGGGACTAGCGGGACAACGGATACGCAGTATTTT
CDR3: CASSLGTSGTTDTQYF

J: TRBJ2-7
D: TRBD1
V: TRBV5-1
size: -
DNA: TGCGCCAGCAGCCTCAACCGGGACAGGGGCTTCTACGAGCAGTACTTC
CDR3: CASSLNRDRGFYEQYF

J: TRBJ1-1
D: -
V: TRBV9
size: few
DNA: TGTGCCAGCAGCGTCGAACCGGGATCCGGCACTGAAGCTTTCTTT
CDR3: CASSVEPGSGTEAFF

J: TRBJ2-3
D: -
V: TRBV10-1
size: few
DNA: TGCGCCAACCACCCCCGACGGGAGTCGGATACGCAGTATTTT
CDR3: CANHPRRESDTQYF

J: TRBJ1-1
D: TRBD1
V: TRBV27
size: -
DNA: TGTGCCAGCGGGGATGGGACAGGGAGGGACACTGAAGCTTTCTTT
CDR3: CASGDGTGRDTEAFF

J: TRBJ2-1
D: -
V: TRBV6-5
size: -
DNA: TGTGCCAGCAGCCGAGTTTTCTTC
CDR3: CASSRVFF

J: TRBJ1-4
D: TRBD1
V: TRBV6-6
size: few
DNA: TGTGCCAGCAGTCGGGACAGGGAAAGGAATGAAAAACTGTTTTTT
CDR3: CASSRDRERNEKLFF

J: TRBJ2-1
D: -
V: TRBV7-8
size: once
DNA: TGTGCCAGCAGCTTGGCCGGGAGCTCCTACAATGAGCAGTTCTTC
CDR3: CASSLAGSSYNEQFF

J: TRBJ2-1
D: -
V: TRBV7-2
size: -
DNA: TGTGCCAGCAGCTTAACGGAGGCGGGGCCGCAGTTCTTC
CDR3: CASSLTEAGPQFF

J: TRBJ2-2
D: -
V: TRBV5-1
size: -
DNA: TGCGCCAGCAGCGACGGGATTCAGACCGGGGAGCTGTTTTTT
CDR3: CASSDGIQTGELFF

J: TRBJ2-4
D: TRBD2
V: TRBV19
size: few
DNA: TGTGCCAGTAGTACCGCCCGACTAGCGGGAGTTGGGGCCAAAAACATTCAGTACTTC
CDR3: CASSTARLAGVGAKNIQYF

J: TRBJ2-7
D: TRBD2
V: TRBV9
size: few
DNA: TGTGCCAGCAGCCCGCGCCGGGGGGAACTAGCGGGAACCTACGAGCAGTACTTC
CDR3: CASSPRRGELAGTYEQYF

J: TRBJ2-4
D: -
V: TRBV5-1
size: -
DNA: TGCGCCAGCAGCTTTACTAACAACGAAAACATTCAGTACTTC
CDR3: CASSFTNNENIQYF

J: TRBJ1-1
D: TRBD1
V: TRBV6-6
size: -
DNA: TGTGCCAGCAGTTACTCGACAGGTACAGGGGGCACTGAAGCTTTCTTT
CDR3: CASSYSTGTGGTEAFF

J: TRBJ2-7
D: -
V: TRBV28
size: -
DNA: TGTGCCAGCAGTTTCCGTCCAGCAGGGCCGCTCTACGAGCAGTACTTC
CDR3: CASSFRPAGPLYEQYF

J: TRBJ2-1
D: TRBD2
V: TRBV6-6
size: -
DNA: TGTGCCAGCAGTTACTCTGGGACTAGCGCCCACAATGAGCAGTTCTTC
CDR3: CASSYSGTSAHNEQFF

J: TRBJ2-2
D: -
V: TRBV7-2
size: -
DNA: TGTGCCAGCAGCTTAGAATTGGGAGACACCGGGGAGCTGTTTTTT
CDR3: CASSLELGDTGELFF

J: TRBJ2-7
D: TRBD1
V: TRBV18
size: few
DNA: TGTGCCAGCTCCTTCGGACAGGGTAGCGAGCAGTACTTC
CDR3: CASSFGQGSEQYF